This TCR beta chain was profiled in a study of brain T cells in children with intractable seizures. Method: immunoSEQ multiplex PCR; TCRdb's copy keeps in-frame clones and lacks some. The repertoire has about 80,000 clones, around nine tenths of them found once; the top ten carry approximately 24%. The clonotype comes from a girl aged 2-10 years with Rasmussen encephalitis and intractable seizures. Sequenced material: peripheral blood, taken at surgery.

In nucleotides, the CDR3 is TGTGCCAGCAGCTTGACACCGAACACCGGGGAGCTGTTTTTT. It codes for CASSLTPNTGELFF. The chain combines TRBV5-5 with TRBJ2-2; D is unresolved. V was trimmed by 1 base and J by 0 bases, leaving 4 bases between them. The germline gives CDR1 SGHKS, CDR2 YYEKEE (reference sequence). The CDR3 loop spans 14 amino acids.